This T cell receptor beta chain was captured in a study of T cell responses to AZD1222 COVID-19 vaccine. Sequencing used immunoSEQ multiplex PCR; TCRdb keeps in-frame clones, though not all of them. In the table there are 95,000 to 130,000 clones, about 92% of which are singletons. Findings and limits, study-wide: Clonal diversity was possibly underestimated, and the donors were mostly white British, with more females. Targets within unmutated variant regions were reportedly found for nearly half of spike-specific TCRs. Spike-specific TCR repertoires showed rising breadth and depth after two AZD1222 doses. CD4 TCRs linked to vaccination spanned spike, dominating at 160-218 and 743-854.

On this clone itself: Its cognate antigen is unknown.

The CDR3 extends over 12 amino acids. Between the trimmed V and J ends, which lost 1 base and 5 bases, there was a span of 5 bases. Germline values: CDR1 SGHAT, CDR2 FQNNGV. This receptor was obtained from an adult in good health. Sequences were derived from peripheral blood, sampled on day 0 of AZD1222 vaccination. The gene calls are TRBV11-2 and TRBJ1-1; no clear D. The CDR3 is CASSLGATEAFF. The DNA for the CDR3 is TGTGCCAGCAGCTTAGGGGCGACTGAAGCTTTCTTT. Drawing the rest from reference TRBV11-2 and TRBJ1-1, the complete variable domain is EAGVAQSPRYKIIEKRQSVAFWCNPISGHATLYWYQQILGQGPKLLIQFQNNGVVDDSQLPKDRFSAERLKGVDSTLKIQPAKLEDSAVYLCASSLGATEAFFGQGTRLTVV.